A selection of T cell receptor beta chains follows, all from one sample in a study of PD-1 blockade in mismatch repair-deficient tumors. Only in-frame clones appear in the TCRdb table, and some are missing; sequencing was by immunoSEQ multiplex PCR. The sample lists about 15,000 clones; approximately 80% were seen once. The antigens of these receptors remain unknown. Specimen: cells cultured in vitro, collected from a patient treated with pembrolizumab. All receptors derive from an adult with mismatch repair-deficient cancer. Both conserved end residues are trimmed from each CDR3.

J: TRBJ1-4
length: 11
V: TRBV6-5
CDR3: ASREGAGEKLF

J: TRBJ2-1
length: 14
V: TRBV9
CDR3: ASSVGREGPYNEQF

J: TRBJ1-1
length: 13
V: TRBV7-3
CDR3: ASSLLRTPNTEAF

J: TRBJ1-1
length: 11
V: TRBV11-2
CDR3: ASSFRSPPQAF

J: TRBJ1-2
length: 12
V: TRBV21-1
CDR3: ASSKAQGVYGYT

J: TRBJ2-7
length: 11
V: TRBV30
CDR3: AWRRVEVYEQY

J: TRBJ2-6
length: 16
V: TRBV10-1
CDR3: ASSEGSRSHSRANVLT

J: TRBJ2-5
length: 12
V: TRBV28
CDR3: ASSLLGIQETQY

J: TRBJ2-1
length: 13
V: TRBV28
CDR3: ASSSRDRSGNEQF

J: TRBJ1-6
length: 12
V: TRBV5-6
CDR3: ASSLAGTNSPLH

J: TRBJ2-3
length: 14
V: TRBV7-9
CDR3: ASSLSKQAVTDTQY

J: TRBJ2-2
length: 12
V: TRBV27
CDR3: ASSLGSSAGELF

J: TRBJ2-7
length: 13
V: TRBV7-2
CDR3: ASSLGRTGIYEQY

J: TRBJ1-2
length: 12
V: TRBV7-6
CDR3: ASSLERGDYGYT

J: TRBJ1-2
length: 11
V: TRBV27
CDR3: ASSLRVGNGYT

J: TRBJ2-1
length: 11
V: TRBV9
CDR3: ASSVGRVNEQF

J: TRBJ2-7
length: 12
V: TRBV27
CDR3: ASSLAGTGNEQY

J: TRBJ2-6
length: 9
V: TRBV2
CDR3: ATTASNVLT

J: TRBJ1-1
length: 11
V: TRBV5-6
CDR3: ASSIGQNTEAF

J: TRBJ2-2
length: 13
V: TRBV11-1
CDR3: ASSLLPGNTGELF

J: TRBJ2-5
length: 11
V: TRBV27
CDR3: ASSLIRQETQY

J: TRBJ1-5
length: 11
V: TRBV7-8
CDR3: ASSLEEGQPQH

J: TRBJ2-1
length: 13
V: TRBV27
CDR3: ASSIGTSGDNEQF

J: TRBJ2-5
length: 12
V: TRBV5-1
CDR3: ASSSGTGGETQY

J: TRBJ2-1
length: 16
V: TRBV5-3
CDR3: ARSLETSAIIAYNEQF

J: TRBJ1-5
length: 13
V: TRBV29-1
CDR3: SVEEALVSGQPQH

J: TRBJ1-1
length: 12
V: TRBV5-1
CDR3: ASSSLPGTTEAF

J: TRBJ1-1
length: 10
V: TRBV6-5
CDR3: ASSDRKSEAF

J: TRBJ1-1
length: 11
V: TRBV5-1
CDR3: ASSPDGSTEAF

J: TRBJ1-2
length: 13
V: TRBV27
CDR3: ASSFSTGGLSGYT

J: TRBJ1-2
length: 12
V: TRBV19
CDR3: ASSPRATFYGYT

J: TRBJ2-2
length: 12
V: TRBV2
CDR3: ASSGVSNTGELF

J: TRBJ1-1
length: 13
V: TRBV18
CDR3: ASSHGQGAETEAF

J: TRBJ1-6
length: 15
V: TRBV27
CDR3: ASSPMSIGSYNSPLH

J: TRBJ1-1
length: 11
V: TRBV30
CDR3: AWSYGSNTEAF

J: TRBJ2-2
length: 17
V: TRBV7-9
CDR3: ASSSTWGYGSPNTGELF

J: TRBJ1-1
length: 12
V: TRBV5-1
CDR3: ASSFGGANTEAF

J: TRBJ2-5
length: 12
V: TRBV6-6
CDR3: ASRDAGRQETQY

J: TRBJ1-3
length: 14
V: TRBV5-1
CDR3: ASSLVAAPSGNTIY

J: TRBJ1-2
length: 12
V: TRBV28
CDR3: ASSGTGGYYGYT

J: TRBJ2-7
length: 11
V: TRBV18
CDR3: ASSELAGDEQY

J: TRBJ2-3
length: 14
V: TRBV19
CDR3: ASSALGLISTDTQY

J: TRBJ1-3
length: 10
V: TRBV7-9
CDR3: ASTLRGNTIY

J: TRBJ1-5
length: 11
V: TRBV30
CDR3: AWSIRGLQPQH